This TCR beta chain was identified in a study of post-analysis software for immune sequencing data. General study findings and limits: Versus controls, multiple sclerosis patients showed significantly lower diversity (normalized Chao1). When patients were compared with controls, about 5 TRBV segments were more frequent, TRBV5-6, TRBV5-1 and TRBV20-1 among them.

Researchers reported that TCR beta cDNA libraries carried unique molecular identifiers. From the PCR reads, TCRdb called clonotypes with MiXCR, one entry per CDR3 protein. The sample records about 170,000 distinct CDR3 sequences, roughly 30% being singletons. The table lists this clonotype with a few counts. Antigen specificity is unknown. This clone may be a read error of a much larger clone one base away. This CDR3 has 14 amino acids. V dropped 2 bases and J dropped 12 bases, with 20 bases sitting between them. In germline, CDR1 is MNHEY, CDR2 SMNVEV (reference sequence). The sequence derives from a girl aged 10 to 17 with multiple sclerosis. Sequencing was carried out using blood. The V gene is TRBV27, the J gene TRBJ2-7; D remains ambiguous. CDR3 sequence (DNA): TGTGCCAGCAGTTTAGGAGATACCCAAGAGACCCGGTACTTC. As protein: CASSLGDTQETRYF.